This record looks at one T cell receptor (beta chain) sequence and its context. The table came from immunoSEQ multiplex PCR; TCRdb's copy has only in-frame clones and leaves some out. Among about 540,000 clones listed, around 82% were seen once. The data are from a study of shared T cell receptors in the human thymus. V lost 5 bases and J lost 0; bases outside the gene matches: 14. Germline assignment: CDR1 MNHEY and CDR2 SMNVEV (reference sequence). The CDR3 spans 18 residues. These data were likewise used in another study, on human thymus T cells. That work states: Both thymic and peripheral blood repertoires showed apparently biased V and J usage.

The chain joins TRBV27 to TRBJ2-5, with 8 bases matching TRBD2. The sequence derives from a boy in the first two years of life with a congenital heart defect. The material sequenced was thymocytes. The CDR3 DNA reads as TGTGCCAGCAGTCAAAAGAGGCGGGAGGCTAAGTACCAAGAGACCCAGTACTTC. Its translation is CASSQKRREAKYQETQYF.